This T cell receptor beta chain was captured in a study of CD8 T cells in Susac syndrome. The study's findings and limits: In its TCR sequencing and HLA analysis, the study acknowledged that the number of individuals was relatively small.

Age- and sex-matched healthy donors served as the control group. TEMRA cells were FACS-enriched, while CD8+ and CD4+ T cells were negatively isolated. Random hexamers were used to reverse transcribe 0.5 to 1 ug of RNA. The immunoSEQ assay covered 54 Vbeta and 13 Jbeta segments for CDR3. TCRdb reanalysed the immunoSEQ multiplex PCR reads using MiXCR and keeps one entry per CDR3 protein. The data contain some 190,000 distinct CDR3 sequences, under 95% of them singletons. V trimming: 4 bases; J trimming: 4 bases; junction bases outside the gene matches: 4. Germline loops: CDR1 SQVTM, CDR2 ANQGSEA. CDR3 length: 13 residues. Comments on this clonotype: As yet, its antigen is unknown.

Input material: CD4+ T cells from PBMCs. This TCR derives from a human donor in good health. This chain connects TRBV29-1 to TRBJ1-5; 7 bases are shared with TRBD1. The CDR3 sequence: CSVVARGNQPQHF. DNA of the CDR3: TGCAGCGTTGTTGCCAGGGGGAATCAGCCCCAGCATTTT. Combining the CDR3 with reference TRBV29-1 and TRBJ1-5 gives the whole variable domain SAVISQKPSRDICQRGTSLTIQCQVDSQVTMMFWYRQQPGQSLTLIATANQGSEATYESGFVIDKFPISRPNLTFSTLTVSNMSPEDSSIYLCSVVARGNQPQHFGDGTRLSIL.